This T cell receptor (beta chain) is drawn from a study of vaccination and CD4 T cells after COVID-19. Study summary: At a median approximately 71 days (range 14 to 241) after dose two, post-vaccine samples were obtained. Findings and limits, study-wide: Spike mono-reactivity marked 304 of 307 vaccine-specific clones in convalescent patients.

As for this clonotype: Its target is not known.

The treatment: approximately nine-day PBMC culture with coronavirus spike peptide pools or control peptides (ViraFEST assay). Nucleocapsid antibody negativity before and after vaccination indicated that healthy vaccinees had never had SARS-CoV-2 infection. This CDR3 spans 15 amino acids. Germline V gives CDR1 SGDLS, CDR2 YYNGEE. Deletions cut 4 bases from V and 6 bases from J, with 18 bases between. Scientists ran DNA taken from cultured CD4+ T cells through the Oncomine TCR Beta short-read assay for sequencing. TCRdb used MiXCR to reprocess the PCR reads, holding one entry per CDR3 protein. Among almost 15,000 distinct CDR3 sequences listed, 20% to 25% were seen once.

The sequencing used CD4+ T cells from blood, cultured in vitro, collected before SARS-CoV-2 vaccination. The gene calls are TRBV9 and TRBJ2-3; maybe TRBD2 (6 bases). The receptor's source is a human donor who received a COVID-19 vaccine. The CDR3 here is CASSPRASERDTQYF. The CDR3, as DNA: TGTGCCAGCAGCCCCCGGGCTAGCGAACGGGATACGCAGTATTTT.